These 25 T cell receptor beta chains originate from one sample sequenced in a study of T-cell memory formation after mild COVID-19. One entry per CDR3 protein results from TCRdb running MiXCR on the 5' RACE reads. The sample carries tens of thousands of distinct CDR3 sequences, approximately 7% recorded once. Material: PBMCs or a T cell subset sorted from them (not recorded which). The receptors shown here come from a man aged 18 to 30 who had mild COVID-19 (a few samples of this study predate the infection). Cell type and time point are not known.

This clonotype was detected only a few times. The rearrangement links TRBV7-9 to TRBJ2-1, with 9 bases matching TRBD1. Germline V gene lookup returns CDR1 SEHNR and CDR2 FQNEAQ (reference sequence). The trim removed 5 bases at V and 4 bases at J, leaving 12 bases unmatched. The CDR3 has 17 amino acids. The DNA for the CDR3 is TGTGCCAGCAGCCCTCAGACGGACAGGGGAGTTTACAATGAGCAGTTCTTC. This translates into CASSPQTDRGVYNEQFF.

Ten or more counts support this clonotype. This rearrangement joins TRBV7-2 to TRBJ1-3, with a possible D match to TRBD1 (5 bases). Germline V CDR1 and CDR2: SGHTA, FQGNSA. The CDR3 is 15 amino acids. V was pared by 2 bases and J by 3 bases, with 11 bases between. The CDR3 reads CASSLSGRDGNTIYF. CDR3 nucleotide sequence: TGTGCCAGCAGCTTATCCGGCAGGGATGGAAACACCATATATTTT.

The chain uses TRBV2 and TRBJ2-7; possibly TRBD1 for D (6 bases). V was shortened by 1 base and J by 10 bases, with 11 bases between the two germline ends. The CDR3 length is 12 residues. Germline V CDR1 and CDR2: SNHLY, FYNNEI. The CDR3: CASSEEVDSQYF. In nucleotides, the CDR3 is TGTGCCAGCAGTGAAGAGGTGGACAGCCAGTACTTC.

The table lists this clonotype with a few counts. The chain links TRBV19 to TRBJ1-2; D gene ambiguous. Germline CDR1 and CDR2: LNHDA and SQIVND (reference sequence). This CDR3 has 13 residues. With 4 bases removed from V and 2 bases from J, the gap between germline ends came to 8 bases. The CDR3 protein is CASSRGGNYGYTF. CDR3 DNA: TGTGCCAGTAGTAGGGGTGGCAACTATGGCTACACCTTC.

This clonotype was counted ten times or more. V is TRBV29-1 and J is TRBJ2-3; D is perhaps TRBD1 or TRBD2 (5 bases each). Trimming removed 3 bases at V and 6 bases at J, with 10 bases between. Germline V gene sequence: CDR1 SQVTM, CDR2 ANQGSEA. The CDR3 is 12 residues long. In DNA, the CDR3 is TGCAGCGTTGAGTTAGGGGACGATACGCAGTATTTT. Translation: CSVELGDDTQYF.

This clonotype came up a few times. The chain recombines TRBV18 with TRBJ2-3, with TRBD1 as a possible D gene (6 bases). The CDR3 covers 16 residues. V lost 5 bases and J 4 bases, leaving 19 bases between the germline ends. The germline CDR1 and CDR2 sequences are KGHSH and LQKENI. The DNA of the CDR3 is TGTGCCAGCTCATCTTCCGGGACACAGTCGGCAGATACGCAGTATTTT. It yields the protein CASSSSGTQSADTQYF.

This clonotype was seen only a few times. This sequence joins TRBV4-3 and TRBJ1-4; TRBD1 agrees at 7 bases. With 4 bases clipped from V and 4 bases from J, the junction kept 3 bases outside the gene matches. Per germline, CDR1 LGHNA and CDR2 YSLEER. The CDR3 totals 14 residues. The CDR3 DNA follows: TGCGCCAGCAGCCGAGGGGGCCATAATGAAAAACTGTTTTTT. This translates into CASSRGGHNEKLFF.

This clonotype was counted between two and nine times. The J gene is TRBJ2-2, the V gene TRBV7-2; 7 nucleotides match TRBD2. The CDR3 extends over 13 amino acids. The germline V gene has CDR1 SGHTA and CDR2 FQGNSA. V was pared by 7 bases and J by 8 bases, with 7 bases of the junction left unmatched. Here the CDR3 DNA reads TGTGCCAGCAACCAAGCAGCGGGGGGGGAGCTGTTTTTT. Translation gives CASNQAAGGELFF.

This clonotype was counted between two and nine times. The chain has TRBV6-2 or TRBV6-3 and TRBJ2-1; 8 bases are shared with TRBD1. J was trimmed by 6 bases and V by 7 bases; bases with no gene match: 2. This CDR3 region has 12 residues. Germline assignment: CDR1 MNHEY and CDR2 SVGEGT. The CDR3 DNA follows: TGTGCCAGCACGGACAGGGTCAATGAGCAGTTCTTC. It encodes CASTDRVNEQFF.

This clonotype has just a few counts. This rearrangement joins TRBV20-1 to TRBJ2-3; D ambiguous. V was clipped by 0 bases and J by 0 bases, with 7 bases between them. Germline CDR1 reads DFQATT; CDR2 reads SNEGSKA (reference sequence). The CDR3 sequence is 14 residues long. The CDR3 DNA reads TGCAGTGCTAGAGATTCCACTAGCACAGATACGCAGTATTTT. Translating gives CSARDSTSTDTQYF.

The chain links TRBV5-1 to TRBJ2-7; 9 nucleotides agree with TRBD2. CDR1 and CDR2 (germline): SGHRS, YFSETQ. CDR3 length: 12 residues. The trim removed 6 bases at V and 7 bases at J, leaving 5 bases unmatched. CDR3 sequence: CASKLAGNEQYF. The CDR3 nucleotides read TGCGCCAGCAAACTAGCGGGTAATGAGCAGTACTTC.

This chain links TRBV2 with TRBJ2-5, with 10 bases that match TRBD2. Unmatched junction bases numbered 3, after V lost 0 bases and J lost 2 bases. This CDR3 region has 16 residues. CDR1 and CDR2 (germline): SNHLY, FYNNEI. CDR3 DNA: TGTGCCAGCAGTGAAGCGCTAGCGGGGGCTCAAGAGACCCAGTACTTC. This sequence encodes CASSEALAGAQETQYF.

This chain uses TRBV7-2 with TRBJ2-7; 8 nucleotides agree with TRBD1. The V gene end was trimmed by 5 bases and the J gene end by 2 bases; junction bases not matched to a gene: 5. Germline V CDR1 and CDR2: SGHTA, FQGNSA. The CDR3 loop spans 14 amino acids. The CDR3 DNA reads TGTGCCAGCAGCCCACAGGGGGGACCCTACGAGCAGTACGTC. It specifies CASSPQGGPYEQYV.

This clonotype was observed a few times. This chain links TRBV4-2 with TRBJ1-1; no reliable D call. Trimming shortened V by 0 bases and J by 2 bases, and 7 bases separated the two germline ends. Germline V gene data show CDR1 as LGHNA and CDR2 as YNFKEQ. The CDR3 is 14 amino acids. CDR3: CASSQDPINTEAFF. The CDR3, as DNA: TGTGCCAGCAGCCAAGATCCCATCAACACTGAAGCTTTCTTT.

This clonotype was seen at least ten times. In DNA form, the CDR3 reads TGTGCCAGCAGTTACTCGAGGACCAGTAAGACCCAGTACTTC. This gives the protein CASSYSRTSKTQYF. The rearrangement joins TRBV6-2 or TRBV6-3 to TRBJ2-5; D ambiguous. The length of the CDR3 is 14 residues. V was clipped by 0 bases and J by 6 bases, with 11 bases between them. Germline V lookup: CDR1 MNHEY, CDR2 SVGEGT.

The chain combines TRBV4-3 with TRBJ2-1; TRBD2 might be the D (6 bases). The germline V gene encodes CDR1 LGHNA and CDR2 YSLEER. This CDR3 comprises 15 residues. V lost 5 bases, J lost 7 bases, and 18 bases lay in between. The chain's CDR3 is CASSARSSVRNEQFF. CDR3 coding DNA: TGCGCCAGCAGCGCGCGTTCTAGCGTGAGGAATGAGCAGTTCTTC.

The chain employs TRBV10-3 and TRBJ2-1; 10 nucleotides align to TRBD2. The CDR3 extends over 16 amino acids. The germline CDR1 and CDR2 sequences are ENHRY and SYGVKD. V lost 3 bases to trimming and J lost 10 bases; unmatched junction nucleotides: 12. The CDR3 sequence is CAISELERGGRREQFF. In DNA, the CDR3 is TGTGCCATCAGTGAACTCGAGCGGGGGGGCCGACGGGAGCAGTTCTTC.

This clonotype was detected only once. The genes are TRBV6-1 and TRBJ2-5; D possibly corresponds to TRBD1 (5 bases). The V gene's germline CDR1 is MNHNS and CDR2 SASEGT. Trimming left V 8 bases short and J 4 bases short, with 11 bases between. This CDR3 has 12 residues. CDR3 coding DNA: TGTGCCAGCGAGACAGTGAGAGAGACCCAGTACTTC. It specifies CASETVRETQYF.

This clonotype came up a few times. The chain recombines TRBV5-1 with TRBJ2-2; 7 bases line up with TRBD2. The germline gives CDR1 SGHRS, CDR2 YFSETQ. The CDR3 totals 15 residues. V gave up 4 bases and J gave up 4 bases; unmatched junction bases: 7. CDR3 nucleotide sequence: TGCGCCAGCAGCCCCGGGACTAAAGGCACCGGGGAGCTGTTTTTT. This gives the protein CASSPGTKGTGELFF.

This clonotype was detected a few times. The V call is TRBV10-3, the J call TRBJ1-1; D not resolved. V was cut by 4 bases and J by 5 bases, with 17 bases left in between. The CDR3 has 15 amino acids. Germline CDR1 reads ENHRY; CDR2 reads SYGVKD. The CDR3 reads CAISGPRTGKTEAFF. In nucleotides, the CDR3 is TGTGCCATCAGTGGGCCCCGGACGGGGAAGACTGAAGCTTTCTTT.

This clonotype was counted a few times. The rearrangement joins TRBV5-1 to TRBJ2-1, with 9 positions matching TRBD1. Germline V CDR1 and CDR2: SGHRS, YFSETQ. The CDR3 contains 20 residues. With 1 base clipped from V and 5 bases from J, the junction kept 19 bases outside the gene matches. CDR3 coding DNA: TGCGCCAGCAGCTTGTTTGGCCCGGGACAGGGTCAGAATCAGGACAATGAGCAGTTCTTC. Residues: CASSLFGPGQGQNQDNEQFF.

This clonotype is medium-sized in the sample. The J gene is TRBJ2-3, the V gene TRBV20-1; 11 bases map to TRBD2. The V gene's germline CDR1 is DFQATT and CDR2 SNEGSKA (reference sequence). The CDR3 extends over 17 amino acids. Trimming took 0 bases from V and 6 from J; bases not matched to a gene: 11. CDR3 DNA sequence: TGCAGTGCTAGAGATCCGGGTAGCGGGGGGGCCGCGGATACGCAGTATTTT. Translated: CSARDPGSGGAADTQYF.

This clonotype has at least ten counts. The gene calls are TRBV5-5 and TRBJ2-1; the D is unclear. Trimming removed 0 bases at V and 9 bases at J, with 10 bases between. Germline V gene lookup returns CDR1 SGHKS and CDR2 YYEKEE (reference sequence). This CDR3 spans 13 amino acids. CDR3 region: CASSLEWVGEQFF. The CDR3 DNA is TGTGCCAGCAGCTTGGAGTGGGTCGGTGAGCAGTTCTTC.

This clonotype has more than one count but fewer than ten. This chain uses TRBV27 with TRBJ2-3; TRBD1 matches 8 bases. The CDR3 totals 15 residues. V lost 5 bases, J lost 4 bases, and 8 bases stayed unmatched. Germline V gene lookup returns CDR1 MNHEY and CDR2 SMNVEV (reference sequence). The CDR3 nucleotides are TGTGCCAGCAGTCGCCGACAGGGGCTTTCAGATACGCAGTATTTT. Residues: CASSRRQGLSDTQYF.

Ten or more counts support this clonotype. CDR3: CASSANGARDTQYF. In DNA form, the CDR3 reads TGTGCCAGCAGTGCAAACGGGGCAAGAGATACGCAGTATTTT. V gene TRBV6-4 combines with J gene TRBJ2-3; D may match TRBD1 or TRBD2 (5 bases each). Trimming shortened V by 4 bases and J by 5 bases, and 13 bases separated the two germline ends. CDR3 length equals 14 residues. Germline values: CDR1 MRHNA, CDR2 SNTAGT.